This T cell receptor (beta chain) derives from a study of cytomegalovirus exposure and HLA in healthy donors. The PCR made use of 60 Vbeta and 13 Jbeta primers. Data came from immunoSEQ multiplex PCR; TCRdb stores just in-frame clones and leaves some out. The sample has 170,000 or so clones; around 80% are singletons. Whole-study results and caveats: Upon later analysis, TCR association rates were observed to vary by HLA locus, being highest for DRB1 and lowest for HLA-C. An analysis was carried out later, and it reportedly showed fewer N-insertions in an Asian-associated ancestry cluster than the approximately 610-donor mean.

The ends lost 0 bases at V and 2 bases at J; junction bases unmatched: 0. From germline, CDR1 is PRHDT and CDR2 FYEKMQ (reference sequence). This CDR3 has 15 residues. This clone was seen a few times. The target antigen is unknown. V usage is TRBV13 and J usage is TRBJ2-7, with 11 bases identical to TRBD2. The sample was PBMCs. The clonotype originates from a woman in her twenties or thirties in good health and CMV-seropositive. CDR3 region: CASSLGTSGAYEQYF. The CDR3 DNA reads TGTGCCAGCAGCTTAGGGACTAGCGGGGCCTACGAGCAGTACTTC.